This entry is about one T cell receptor (beta chain). The CDR3 extends over 16 amino acids. The V end was cut by 3 bases, the J end by 1 base, with 12 bases between. Germline assignment: CDR1 KGHDR and CDR2 SFDVKD. These data are taken from a study of T-cell reconstitution after alpha-beta-depleted transplantation in children. Preparation of the TCRbeta library was carried out with unique molecular identifiers. One entry per CDR3 protein, called by TCRdb with MiXCR from the PCR reads. The sample lists hundreds of thousands of distinct CDR3 sequences, around 16% occurring once. This rearrangement joins TRBV24-1 to TRBJ2-1; tentatively, D is TRBD1 or TRBD2 (5 bases each). Sequencing was performed on PBMCs from the stem cell graft donor, taken from the stem cell graft. This clonotype originated in a human donor who donated a stem cell graft to a child with acute myeloid leukemia. CDR3 amino acids: CATSDIGRESYNEQFF. The DNA for the CDR3 is TGTGCCACCAGTGATATCGGCAGGGAGTCCTACAATGAGCAGTTCTTC.